These 13 T cell receptor beta chains were all obtained from the same sample, sequenced in a study of identical twins. TCRdb re-called the 5' RACE reads with MiXCR, one entry per CDR3 protein. The sample comprises around 670,000 distinct CDR3 sequences, 5.5% to 6.5% of which are singletons, and roughly 1.6% rests with the top ten. Sequenced sample: naive T cells sorted from blood. These receptors were obtained from a man between 18 and 29 years old in good health.

Written as DNA, the CDR3 is TGTGCCAGCAGCCCGGGCTTAAGCTCTGGGGCCAACGTCCTGACTTTC. Its translation: CASSPGLSSGANVLTF. The chain links TRBV7-3 to TRBJ2-6; D ambiguous. CDR1 SGHTA and CDR2 FQGTGA come from the germline V gene. This CDR3 is built from 16 residues. V was clipped by 5 bases and J by 0 bases, with 11 bases between them.

There are many counts of this clonotype. This chain joins TRBV29-1 and TRBJ2-1, with 10 bases lining up with TRBD2. The V segment lost 0 bases and the J segment 4 bases; nucleotides outside the gene matches: 6. There are 16 residues in the CDR3. Germline V gives CDR1 SQVTM, CDR2 ANQGSEA. CDR3 sequence (DNA): TGCAGCGTTGAAGATTGGTCACTAGCGGGATACAATGAGCAGTTCTTC. Protein: CSVEDWSLAGYNEQFF.

This chain uses TRBV7-9 with TRBJ2-7; maybe TRBD1 (7 bases). This CDR3 is built from 13 residues. Per germline, CDR1 SEHNR and CDR2 FQNEAQ (reference sequence). The germline V and J ends were trimmed by 11 bases and 1 base, with 15 bases remaining between them. In DNA form, the CDR3 reads TGTGCCGGGGGGACAGCGAGGTCCTACGAGCAGTACTTC. It yields the protein CAGGTARSYEQYF.

This clonotype was picked up a small number of times. V usage is TRBV7-3 and J usage is TRBJ1-2, with D uncertain. CDR3 length: 14 amino acids. Trimming stripped 4 bases from V and 7 bases from J, with 16 bases between. Germline loops: CDR1 SGHTA, CDR2 FQGTGA. The DNA of the CDR3 is TGTGCCAGCAGCTCACGGACCCCGGGTAGTGGCTACACCTTC. Protein sequence: CASSSRTPGSGYTF.

In this sample, this clonotype turned up many times. This chain links TRBV25-1 with TRBJ2-5; D is unclear. The CDR3 is 10 amino acids. With 7 bases removed from V and 2 bases from J, the gap between germline ends came to 2 bases. CDR1 MGHDK and CDR2 SYGVNS come from the germline V gene. The CDR3, as DNA: TGTGCCAGCAAACAAGAGACCCAGTACTTC. Residues: CASKQETQYF. Combining the CDR3 with reference TRBV25-1 and TRBJ2-5 gives the whole variable domain EADIYQTPRYLVIGTGKKITLECSQTMGHDKMYWYQQDPGMELHLIHYSYGVNSTEKGDLSSESTVSRIRTEHFPLTLESARPSHTSQYLCASKQETQYFGPGTRLLVL.

This clonotype was counted ten times or more. The CDR3 region has the DNA TGCGCCAGCCACGACACAGATACGCAGTATTTT. Its translation is CASHDTDTQYF. V and J are TRBV10-2 and TRBJ2-3; D is unresolved. The CDR3 runs 11 residues. V dropped 8 bases and J dropped 2 bases, with 5 bases sitting between them. The V gene's germline CDR1 is WSHSY and CDR2 SAAADI.

Comments on this clonotype: Being one base from a much bigger clone, this may be a read error. V and J are TRBV29-1 and TRBJ2-4, with a possible D match to TRBD1 (6 bases). CDR3 length: 14 amino acids. V was shortened by 4 bases and J by 0 bases, with 10 bases between the two germline ends. The germline V gene encodes CDR1 SQVTM and CDR2 ANQGSEA. CDR3 DNA: TGCAGCGTTGCAGGGGTCCTAGCCAAAAACATTCAGTACTTC. This translates into CSVAGVLAKNIQYF.

The chain has TRBV20-1 and TRBJ2-7; possible D gene TRBD1, 5 bases. The length of the CDR3 is 12 residues. CDR1 is DFQATT and CDR2 is SNEGSKA in the germline V gene (reference sequence). The V gene lost 7 bases and the J gene lost 1 base, with 11 bases spanning the gap. CDR3 amino acids: CSGRGISYEQYF. The CDR3 DNA is TGCAGTGGAAGGGGCATTTCCTACGAGCAGTACTTC.

This clonotype was seen ten or more times. This chain uses TRBV7-9 with TRBJ2-1; a weak D match, TRBD2 (6 bases). Between the trimmed V and J ends, which lost 10 bases and 4 bases, there was a span of 20 bases. This CDR3 is built from 15 residues. Germline assignment: CDR1 SEHNR and CDR2 FQNEAQ (reference sequence). The CDR3 nucleotides are TGTGCCACCCTCGGGAGTGGGCAGAGATACAATGAGCAGTTCTTC. Translation: CATLGSGQRYNEQFF.

The chain has TRBV7-9 and TRBJ2-6, with 7 bases identical to TRBD2. This CDR3 comprises 15 residues. Germline V gene sequence: CDR1 SEHNR, CDR2 FQNEAQ (reference sequence). V lost 6 bases, J lost 2 bases, and 4 bases stayed unmatched. CDR3 nucleotides: TGTGCCAGCAGTCGGGGGGAAGCTGGGGCCAACGTCCTGACTTTC. It specifies CASSRGEAGANVLTF. The whole variable domain, remainder taken from reference TRBV7-9 and TRBJ2-6, is DTGVSQNPRHKITKRGQNVTFRCDPISEHNRLYWYRQTLGQGPEFLTYFQNEAQLEKSRLLSDRFSAERPKGSFSTLEIQRTEQGDSAMYLCASSRGEAGANVLTFGAGSRLTVL.

This clonotype showed up many times. This sequence joins TRBV10-2 and TRBJ2-4, with TRBD2 as a possible D gene (5 bases). CDR3 length: 17 amino acids. V was shortened by 2 bases and J by 0 bases, with 14 bases between the two germline ends. CDR1 is WSHSY and CDR2 is SAAADI in the germline V gene. The CDR3 spells CASSELSSLLAKNIQYF. Here the CDR3 DNA reads TGCGCCAGCAGTGAGCTTTCTAGCCTACTAGCCAAAAACATTCAGTACTTC.

Comment on this clonotype: A single base separates this from a much larger clone, so it may be a read error. This chain links TRBV12-3 or TRBV12-4 with TRBJ2-7; D is ambiguous. The V end was cut by 5 bases, the J end by 3 bases, with 11 bases between. The length of the CDR3 is 13 residues. The CDR3 is CASSPEQDYEQYF. The DNA for the CDR3 is TGTGCCAGCAGTCCCGAGCAGGACTACGAGCAGTACTTC.

The sample holds many counts of this clonotype. V gene TRBV20-1 combines with J gene TRBJ2-5; either TRBD1 or TRBD2 may fit D (5 bases each). The CDR3 totals 15 residues. V was pared by 4 bases and J by 5 bases, with 20 bases between. Per the germline V gene, CDR1 is DFQATT and CDR2 is SNEGSKA (reference sequence). DNA of the CDR3: TGCAGTGCTACCTCTCCGGGACGGGAAGAGGAGACCCAGTACTTC. Amino acid sequence: CSATSPGREEETQYF.